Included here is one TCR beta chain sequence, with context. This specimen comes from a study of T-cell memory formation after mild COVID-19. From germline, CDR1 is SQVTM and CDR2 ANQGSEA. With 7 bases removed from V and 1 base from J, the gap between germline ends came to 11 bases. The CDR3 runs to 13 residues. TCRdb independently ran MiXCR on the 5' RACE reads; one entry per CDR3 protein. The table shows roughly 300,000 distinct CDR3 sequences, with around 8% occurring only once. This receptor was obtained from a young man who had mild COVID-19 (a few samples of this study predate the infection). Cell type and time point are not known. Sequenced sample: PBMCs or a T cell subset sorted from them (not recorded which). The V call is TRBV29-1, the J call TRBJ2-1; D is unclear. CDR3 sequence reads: CSAQRPSYNEQFF. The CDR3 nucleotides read TGCAGCGCTCAGAGACCATCCTACAATGAGCAGTTCTTC.